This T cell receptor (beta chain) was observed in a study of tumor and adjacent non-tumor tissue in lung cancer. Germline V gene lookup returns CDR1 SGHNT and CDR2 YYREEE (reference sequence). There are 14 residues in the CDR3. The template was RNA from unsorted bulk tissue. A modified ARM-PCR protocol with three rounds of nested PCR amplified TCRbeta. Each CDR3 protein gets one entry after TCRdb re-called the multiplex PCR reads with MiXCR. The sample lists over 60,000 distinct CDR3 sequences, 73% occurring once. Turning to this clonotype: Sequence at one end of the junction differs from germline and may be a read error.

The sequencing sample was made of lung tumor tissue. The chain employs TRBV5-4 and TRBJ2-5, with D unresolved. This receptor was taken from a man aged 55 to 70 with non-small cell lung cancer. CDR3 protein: CPSSLDWSQETQYF. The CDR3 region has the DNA TGTCCCAGCAGCTTAGACTGGAGTCAAGAGACCCAGTACTTC. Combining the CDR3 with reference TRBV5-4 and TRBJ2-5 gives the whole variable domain ETGVTQSPTHLIKTRGQQVTLRCSSQSGHNTVSWYQQALGQGPQFIFQYYREEENGRGNFPPRFSGLQFPNYSSELNVNALELDDSALYLCPSSLDWSQETQYFGPGTRLLVL.